Listed here are 18 T cell receptor beta chains from one sample, sequenced in a study of T cells in pancreatic ductal adenocarcinoma (dated by TCRdb to 2016 to 2017). Libraries were made using the immunoSEQ multiplex PCR assay. TCRdb took this table from immuneACCESS and kept in-frame rearrangements with V and J called. Such tables lack part of the clones; where checked against another copy, unresolved V genes explain under half of the gap, and the rest is unexplained. The sample table shows more than 85,000 clones, and about 95% are seen once. The ten most abundant clones make up roughly 3% of the sample. The selected pancreatic ductal adenocarcinoma patients had received surgery without neoadjuvant therapy. Sequencing was done on a sample of PBMCs. The source of these receptors is a human donor with pancreatic ductal adenocarcinoma.

The J gene is TRBJ2-2, the V gene TRBV9; D gene ambiguous. V gave up 2 bases and J gave up 6 bases, with 11 bases separating them. The CDR3 is 14 residues long. Germline V gene lookup returns CDR1 SGDLS and CDR2 YYNGEE. The CDR3 sequence is CASSVSVEAGELFF. CDR3 coding DNA: TGTGCCAGCAGCGTTTCAGTAGAGGCCGGGGAGCTGTTTTTT.

The rearrangement uses TRBV2 and TRBJ1-1; D is undetermined. This CDR3 is built from 13 residues. V lost 0 bases, J lost 4 bases, and 6 bases lay in between. The germline gives CDR1 SNHLY, CDR2 FYNNEI. CDR3 sequence reads: CASSEAAVTEAFF. The CDR3 nucleotides read TGTGCCAGCAGTGAAGCGGCGGTCACTGAAGCTTTCTTT.

The rearrangement uses TRBV5-1 and TRBJ2-2, with TRBD2 matching over 7 bases. Germline V CDR1 and CDR2: SGHRS, YFSETQ. The junction had 5 bases not matched to a gene; V was cut back by 0 bases and J by 3 bases. The CDR3 loop spans 16 amino acids. Written as DNA, the CDR3 is TGCGCCAGCAGCTTGGAACTGGGGAGGGACACCGGGGAGCTGTTTTTT. It codes for CASSLELGRDTGELFF.

The chain carries TRBV5-1 and TRBJ2-5; 16 bases align to TRBD2. The CDR3 is 18 residues long. V lost 3 bases, J lost 4 bases, and 9 bases stayed unmatched. CDR1 is SGHRS, CDR2 YFSETQ, per germline. In DNA, the CDR3 is TGCGCCAGCAGCTGGGGGACTAGCGGGAGGGCCTTGGGAGAGACCCAGTACTTC. Residues: CASSWGTSGRALGETQYF.

The rearrangement uses TRBV10-3 and TRBJ2-1; perhaps TRBD1 as D (7 bases). This CDR3 has 14 residues. In germline, CDR1 is ENHRY, CDR2 SYGVKD. V was pared by 6 bases and J by 1 base, with 10 bases between. The DNA for the CDR3 is TGTGCCATCAGGGCGGGACAGTCCTACAATGAGCAGTTCTTC. Protein: CAIRAGQSYNEQFF.

The chain has TRBV13 and TRBJ2-3; 7 bases align to TRBD1. Germline V CDR1 and CDR2: PRHDT, FYEKMQ (reference sequence). The CDR3 covers 13 residues. V dropped 4 bases and J dropped 4; count of bases not matched to a gene: 2. CDR3 nucleotides: TGTGCCAGCAGCTCTACAGGGGCAGATACGCAGTATTTT. Translating gives CASSSTGADTQYF.

The chain links TRBV4-2 to TRBJ1-5; 8 positions agree with TRBD1. J was trimmed by 8 bases and V by 3 bases; bases with no gene match: 15. The CDR3 has 17 amino acids. The V gene's germline CDR1 is LGHNA and CDR2 YNFKEQ. CDR3 in DNA: TGTGCCAGCAGCCAGATCGCCCAGGACAGGGAAGGAAAGCCCCAGCATTTT. It encodes CASSQIAQDREGKPQHF.

The V and J genes are TRBV6-1 and TRBJ2-7, with D hard to call. Germline lookup yields CDR1 MNHNS and CDR2 SASEGT. CDR3 length equals 11 residues. V gave up 4 bases and J gave up 4 bases, with 5 bases separating them. The CDR3: CASSANYEQYF. CDR3 bases: TGTGCCAGCAGTGCTAATTACGAGCAGTACTTC.

The chain joins TRBV18 to TRBJ2-3, with 7 bases identical to TRBD2. The junction had 5 bases not matched to a gene; V was cut back by 3 bases and J by 2 bases. The CDR3 totals 15 residues. CDR1 is KGHSH, CDR2 LQKENI, per germline. The chain's CDR3 is CASSPSSGHTDTQYF. Written as DNA, the CDR3 is TGTGCCAGCTCACCCTCTAGCGGACACACAGATACGCAGTATTTT. The full variable domain, with the rest looked up from reference TRBV18 and TRBJ2-3, is NAGVMQNPRHLVRRRGQEARLRCSPMKGHSHVYWYRQLPEEGLKFMVYLQKENIIDESGMPKERFSAEFPKEGPSILRIQQVVRGDSAAYFCASSPSSGHTDTQYFGPGTRLTVL.

The chain carries TRBV11-3 and TRBJ2-1; tentatively, D is TRBD1 (5 bases). This CDR3 spans 14 amino acids. CDR1 and CDR2 from the germline V gene are SGHNT and YENEEA. V was clipped by 3 bases and J by 3 bases, with 9 bases between them. The CDR3 region has the DNA TGTGCCAGCAGCTTCCAGGGTGTCTACAATGAGCAGTTCTTC. The encoded protein is CASSFQGVYNEQFF.

The chain couples TRBV30 to TRBJ1-4, with TRBD1 matching 9 bases. CDR3 length: 16 amino acids. Germline CDR1 is GTSNPN and CDR2 is SVGIG (reference sequence). The junction had 6 bases not matched to a gene; V was cut back by 4 bases and J by 0 bases. CDR3 residues: CAWIPGQGSTNEKLFF. The CDR3 region has the DNA TGTGCCTGGATCCCGGGACAGGGATCAACTAATGAAAAACTGTTTTTT.

The chain carries TRBV7-6 and TRBJ2-3, with 10 bases fitting TRBD1. CDR3 size: 15 residues. Germline trimming cut 4 bases from V and 2 bases from J; bases unmatched to any gene: 3. CDR1 is SGHVS, CDR2 FNYEAQ, per germline. In DNA, the CDR3 is TGTGCCAGCAGCTCCGGACAGGGGGTCACAGATACGCAGTATTTT. Residues: CASSSGQGVTDTQYF.

CDR3 DNA sequence: TGTGCCAGCAGACCTCCCACGGAGTTCCATGCGACCCAGTACTTC. Its protein product is CASRPPTEFHATQYF. The chain carries TRBV7-3 and TRBJ2-5; no definite D call. Trimming pared 6 bases from V and 7 bases from J, leaving 21 bases between. CDR1 is SGHTA and CDR2 is FQGTGA in the germline V gene. This CDR3 comprises 15 residues.

This chain connects TRBV30 to TRBJ2-7, with D possibly being TRBD2 (5 bases). The CDR3 loop spans 14 amino acids. V shed 0 bases and J shed 4 bases, with 13 bases lying between them. CDR1 and CDR2 (germline): GTSNPN, SVGIG (reference sequence). CDR3 sequence (DNA): TGTGCCTGGAGTGTACGAGGGTTCCTATACGAGCAGTACTTC. Its protein is CAWSVRGFLYEQYF.

The V and J genes are TRBV4-2 and TRBJ2-1; 10 bases match TRBD2. The CDR3 is made up of 18 amino acids. CDR1 and CDR2 from the germline V gene are LGHNA and YNFKEQ. The V segment lost 1 base and the J segment 9 bases; nucleotides outside the gene matches: 15. For the CDR3, the DNA is TGTGCCAGCAGCCAAGGTGCCCCCGGGCTAGCGGGAGTTGGTGAGCAGTTCTTC. The encoded protein is CASSQGAPGLAGVGEQFF.

The chain carries TRBV12-5 and TRBJ2-5, with a tentative D call TRBD1 (6 bases). The CDR3 loop spans 14 amino acids. V lost 1 base and J 5 bases, leaving 11 bases between the germline ends. The germline gives CDR1 LGHNT, CDR2 FRNRAP. This chain's CDR3 is CASGLGTAVETQYF. CDR3 DNA sequence: TGTGCTAGTGGTTTGGGGACAGCGGTTGAGACCCAGTACTTC.

The V and J genes are TRBV4-1 and TRBJ2-7, with no clear D. V gave up 3 bases and J gave up 6 bases, with 9 bases separating them. Per germline, CDR1 MGHRA and CDR2 YSYEKL. The CDR3 consists of 12 residues. CDR3 region: CASSQGSGEQYF. The CDR3 bases are TGCGCCAGCAGCCAGGGCTCCGGCGAGCAGTACTTC.

This rearrangement joins TRBV6-6 to TRBJ2-3; D not resolved. V was cut by 4 bases and J by 6 bases, with 8 bases left in between. Germline assignment: CDR1 MNHNY and CDR2 SVGAGI (reference sequence). The CDR3 has 12 amino acids. Written as DNA, the CDR3 is TGTGCCAGCAGTTCCGCGATGGATACGCAGTATTTT. Encoded protein: CASSSAMDTQYF.